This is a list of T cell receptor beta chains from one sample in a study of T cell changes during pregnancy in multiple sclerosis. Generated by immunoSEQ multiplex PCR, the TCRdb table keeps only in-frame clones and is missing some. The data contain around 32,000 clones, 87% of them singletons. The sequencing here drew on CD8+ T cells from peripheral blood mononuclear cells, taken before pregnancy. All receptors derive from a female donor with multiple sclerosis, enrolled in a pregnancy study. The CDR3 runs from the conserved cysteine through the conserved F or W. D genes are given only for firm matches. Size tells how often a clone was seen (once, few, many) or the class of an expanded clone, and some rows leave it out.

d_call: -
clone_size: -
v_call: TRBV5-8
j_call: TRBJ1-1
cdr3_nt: TGTGCCAGCAGCTTGCAGGGGTCCACTGAAGCTTTCTTT
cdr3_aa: CASSLQGSTEAFF

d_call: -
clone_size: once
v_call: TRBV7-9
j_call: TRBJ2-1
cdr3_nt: TGTGCCAGCAGCTTAGGCAGGAATGAGCAGTTCTTC
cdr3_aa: CASSLGRNEQFF

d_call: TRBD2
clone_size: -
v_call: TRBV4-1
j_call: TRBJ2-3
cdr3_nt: TGCGCCAGCAGCCAATTGAGAGGGGGGACTAGCCCTGACGGGCCCACAGATACGCAGTATTTT
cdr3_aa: CASSQLRGGTSPDGPTDTQYF

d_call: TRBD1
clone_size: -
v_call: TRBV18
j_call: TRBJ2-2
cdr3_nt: TGTGCCAGCTCACCCCCGGGACAGGGAACCGGGGAGCTGTTTTTT
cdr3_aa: CASSPPGQGTGELFF

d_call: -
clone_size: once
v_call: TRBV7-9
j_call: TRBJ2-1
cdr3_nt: TGTGCCAGCAGCTTAGAGCAGGGATCCTACAATGAGCAGTTCTTC
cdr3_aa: CASSLEQGSYNEQFF

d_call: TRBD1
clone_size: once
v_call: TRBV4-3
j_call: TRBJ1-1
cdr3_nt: TGCGCCAGCAGCCAAGATCCGAGACAGGGGAAAGCTTTCTTT
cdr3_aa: CASSQDPRQGKAFF

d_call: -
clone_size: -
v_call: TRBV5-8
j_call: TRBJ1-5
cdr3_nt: TGTGCCAGCAGCCCGTTACCTCAGGGTTTTAGCAATCAGCCCCAGCATTTT
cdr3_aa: CASSPLPQGFSNQPQHF

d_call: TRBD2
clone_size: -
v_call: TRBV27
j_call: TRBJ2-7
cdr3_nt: TGTGCCAGCAGTTTTTTAGCGGGGTCGTGGGAGCAGTACTTC
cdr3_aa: CASSFLAGSWEQYF

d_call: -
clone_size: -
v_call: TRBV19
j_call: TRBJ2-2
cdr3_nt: TGTGCCAGTAGTATAGATCCAAACAGGGAGGGCACCGGGGAGCTGTTTTTT
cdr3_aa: CASSIDPNREGTGELFF

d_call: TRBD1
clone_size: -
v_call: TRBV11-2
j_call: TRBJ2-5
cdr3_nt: TGTGCCAGCAGCATACAGGGGGCGGGTGAGACCCAGTACTTC
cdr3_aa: CASSIQGAGETQYF

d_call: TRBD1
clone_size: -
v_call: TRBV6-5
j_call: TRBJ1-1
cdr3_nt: TGTGCCAGCGGGGACAGGGAGAGAAACACTGAAGCTTTCTTT
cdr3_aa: CASGDRERNTEAFF

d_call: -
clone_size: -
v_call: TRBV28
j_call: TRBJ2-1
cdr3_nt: TGTGCCAGCAGTTTCCCTTCGGCGGCGGGGACCTACAATGAGCAGTTCTTC
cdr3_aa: CASSFPSAAGTYNEQFF

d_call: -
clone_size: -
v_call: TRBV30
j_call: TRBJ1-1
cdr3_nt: TGTGCCTGGAGTGCGCAGGGAACTGAAGCTTTCTTT
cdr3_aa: CAWSAQGTEAFF

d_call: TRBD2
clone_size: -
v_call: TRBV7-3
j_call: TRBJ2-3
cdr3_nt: TGTGCCAGCAGCACCGCCGGGGCGGGAGTAGATACGCAGTATTTT
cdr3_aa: CASSTAGAGVDTQYF

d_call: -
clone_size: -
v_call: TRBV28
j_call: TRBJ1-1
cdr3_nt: TGTGCCAGCAGTATACTACAGGGTAATGCTGAAGCTTTCTTT
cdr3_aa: CASSILQGNAEAFF

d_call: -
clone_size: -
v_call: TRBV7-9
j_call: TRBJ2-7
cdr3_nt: TGTGCCAGCAGCTCCCCTACCTCGGACAGAACCTACGAGCAGTACTTC
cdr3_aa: CASSSPTSDRTYEQYF

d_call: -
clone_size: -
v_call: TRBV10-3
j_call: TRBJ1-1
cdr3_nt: TGTGCCACCGCAGAGAACAGGGACGCTGAAGCTTTCTTT
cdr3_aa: CATAENRDAEAFF

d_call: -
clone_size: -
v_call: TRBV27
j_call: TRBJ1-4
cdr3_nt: TGTGCCAGTAGACAGAGAACTAATGAAAAACTGTTTTTT
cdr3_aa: CASRQRTNEKLFF

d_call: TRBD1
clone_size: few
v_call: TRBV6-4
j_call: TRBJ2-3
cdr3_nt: TGTGCCAGCAGTGACTCCCGTGGGACAGGGGGAGATACGCAGTATTTT
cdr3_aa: CASSDSRGTGGDTQYF

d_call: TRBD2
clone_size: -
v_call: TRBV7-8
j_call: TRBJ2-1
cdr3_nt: TGTGCCAGCAGCCTCTCCGGACTAGCGTGGAATGAGCAGTTCTTC
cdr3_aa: CASSLSGLAWNEQFF

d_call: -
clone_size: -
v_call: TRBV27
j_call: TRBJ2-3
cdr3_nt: TGTGCCAGCAGCCCCTGGACAGATGACACAGATACGCAGTATTTT
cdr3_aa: CASSPWTDDTDTQYF

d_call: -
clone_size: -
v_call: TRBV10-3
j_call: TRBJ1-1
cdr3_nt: TGTGCCATCAGTGAGTCGACTCAGGGTATAGGGAACACTGAAGCTTTCTTT
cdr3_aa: CAISESTQGIGNTEAFF

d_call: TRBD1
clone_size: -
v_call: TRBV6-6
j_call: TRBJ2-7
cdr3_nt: TGTGCCAGCAGCCCTGGGGCAGGGGGCTACGAGCAGTACTTC
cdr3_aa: CASSPGAGGYEQYF

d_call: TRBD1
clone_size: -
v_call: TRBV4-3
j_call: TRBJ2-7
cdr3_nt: TGCGCCAGCAGCCAAGACGGTGCAACAGGGGAAGGCCCCTACGAGCAGTACTTC
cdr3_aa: CASSQDGATGEGPYEQYF

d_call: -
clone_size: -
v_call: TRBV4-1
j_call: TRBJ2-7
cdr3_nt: TGCGCCAGCAGCCATCGTGCGACAGGAAGCTACGAGCAGTACTTC
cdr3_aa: CASSHRATGSYEQYF

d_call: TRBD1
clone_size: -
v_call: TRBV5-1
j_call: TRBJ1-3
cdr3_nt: TGCGCCAGCAGCTTGGAACAGGGGGCGACGACTGGAAACACCATATATTTT
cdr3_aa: CASSLEQGATTGNTIYF

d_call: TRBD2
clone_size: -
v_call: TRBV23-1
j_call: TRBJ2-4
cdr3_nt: TGCGCCAGCAGGGGGGGGACTATCCATGGGGCCAAAAACATTCAGTACTTC
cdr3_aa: CASRGGTIHGAKNIQYF

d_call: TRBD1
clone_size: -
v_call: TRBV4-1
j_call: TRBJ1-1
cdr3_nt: TGCGCCAGCAGCCAAGCTACAGGGGGCCGAACTGAAGCTTTCTTT
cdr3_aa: CASSQATGGRTEAFF

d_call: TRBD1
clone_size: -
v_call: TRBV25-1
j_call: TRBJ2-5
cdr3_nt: TGTGCCAGCACCTTGACAGGGGGTCTAGAGACCCAGTACTTC
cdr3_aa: CASTLTGGLETQYF

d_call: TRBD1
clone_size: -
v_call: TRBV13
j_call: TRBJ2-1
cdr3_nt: TGTGCCAGCAGCTTAGGACAGGGGCGCTACAATGAGCAGTTCTTC
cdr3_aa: CASSLGQGRYNEQFF

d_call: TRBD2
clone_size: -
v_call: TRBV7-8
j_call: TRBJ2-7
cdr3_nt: TGTGCCAGCAGCATGGGACTAGCGGGAGCGCTAACCTACGAGCAGTACTTC
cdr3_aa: CASSMGLAGALTYEQYF

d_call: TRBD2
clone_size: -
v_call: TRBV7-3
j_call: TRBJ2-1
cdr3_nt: TGTGCCAGCAGCTTAACCATCCGGCCAGCGGGAGGATCCTACAATGAGCAGTTCTTC
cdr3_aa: CASSLTIRPAGGSYNEQFF

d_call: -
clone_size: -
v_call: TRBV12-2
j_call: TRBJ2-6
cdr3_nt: TGTGCAAGTCGCTTAGATTTCCTCCCTCTACATGACAGGGGGCCTGGGGCCAACGTCCTGACTTTC
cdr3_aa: CASRLDFLPLHDRGPGANVLTF

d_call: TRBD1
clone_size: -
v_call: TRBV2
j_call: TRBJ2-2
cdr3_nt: TGTGCCAGCAGGGCCGGGACAGGGGACACCGGGGAGCTGTTTTTT
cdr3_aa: CASRAGTGDTGELFF

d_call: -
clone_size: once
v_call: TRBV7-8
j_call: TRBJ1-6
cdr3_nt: TGTGCCAGCAGCTTAGCGGGCAGGGTCGAGAATTCACCCCTCCACTTT
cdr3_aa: CASSLAGRVENSPLHF

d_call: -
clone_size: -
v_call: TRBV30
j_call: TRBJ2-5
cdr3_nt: TGTGCCTGGAGTGACGGACTACAAGAGACCCAGTACTTC
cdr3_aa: CAWSDGLQETQYF

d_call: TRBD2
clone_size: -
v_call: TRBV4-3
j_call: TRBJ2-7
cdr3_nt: TGCGCCAGCAGCCAAGACGCGGGGGGTTCCTACGAGCAGTACTTC
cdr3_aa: CASSQDAGGSYEQYF

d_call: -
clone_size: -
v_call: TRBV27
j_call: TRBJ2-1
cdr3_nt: TGTGCCAGCAGTTTAGCGGGGACAGTAAATGAGCAGTTCTTC
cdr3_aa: CASSLAGTVNEQFF

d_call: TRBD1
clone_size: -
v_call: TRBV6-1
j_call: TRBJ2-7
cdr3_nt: TGTGCCAGCCGTGGGACAGGGAAATCTTCGGGCGGGACGCCCTACGAGCAGTACTTC
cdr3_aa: CASRGTGKSSGGTPYEQYF

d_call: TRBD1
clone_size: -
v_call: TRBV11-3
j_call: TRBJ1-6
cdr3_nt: TGTGCCAGCAGCTCAGGGTGGACAGGGGACTCACCCCTCCACTTT
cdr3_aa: CASSSGWTGDSPLHF

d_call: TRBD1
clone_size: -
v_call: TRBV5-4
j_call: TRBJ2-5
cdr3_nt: TGTGCCAGCAGTTCTCTAGGACAGGGCCCCCAAGAGACCCAGTACTTC
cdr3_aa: CASSSLGQGPQETQYF

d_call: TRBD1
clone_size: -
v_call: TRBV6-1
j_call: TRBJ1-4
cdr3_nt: TGTGCCAGCAGTGAAGCGGGAGGGACAGGGAATGAAAAACTGTTTTTT
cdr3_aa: CASSEAGGTGNEKLFF

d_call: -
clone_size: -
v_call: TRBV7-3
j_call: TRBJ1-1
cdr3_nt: TGTGCCAGCAGCCCTTATCTTGTGGGGACACCGAACACTGAAGCTTTCTTT
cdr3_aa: CASSPYLVGTPNTEAFF

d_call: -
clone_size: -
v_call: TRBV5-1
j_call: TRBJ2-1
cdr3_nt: TGCGCCAGCAGCTTCGGCAATGAGCAGTTCTTC
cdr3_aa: CASSFGNEQFF

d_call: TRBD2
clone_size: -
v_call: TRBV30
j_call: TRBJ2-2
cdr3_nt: TGTGCCTGGGGGGGGCGACTAGCGGGACTCACCGGGGAGCTGTTTTTT
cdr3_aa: CAWGGRLAGLTGELFF

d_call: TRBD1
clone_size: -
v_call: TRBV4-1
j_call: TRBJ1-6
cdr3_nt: TGCGCCAGCAGCCAAGAGACAGGGAGTAATTCACCCCTCCACTTT
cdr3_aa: CASSQETGSNSPLHF

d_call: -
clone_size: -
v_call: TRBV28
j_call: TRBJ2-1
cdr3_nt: TGTGCCAGCACCCGTTGGGCGGGAAAGGGGTACAATGAGCAGTTCTTC
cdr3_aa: CASTRWAGKGYNEQFF

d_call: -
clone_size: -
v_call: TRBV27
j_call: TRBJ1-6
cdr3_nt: TGTGCCAGCCAATCGCGAGGGTCACCCCTCCACTTT
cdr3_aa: CASQSRGSPLHF

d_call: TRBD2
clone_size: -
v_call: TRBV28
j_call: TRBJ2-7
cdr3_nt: TGTGCCAGCAGCATAGCGGGAGGGTCCTACGAGCAGTACTTC
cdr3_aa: CASSIAGGSYEQYF

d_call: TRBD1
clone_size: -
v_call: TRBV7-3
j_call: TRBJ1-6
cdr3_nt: TGTGCCAGCAGCTCCTCCGGGACAGGACTTTCACCCCTCCACTTT
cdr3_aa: CASSSSGTGLSPLHF

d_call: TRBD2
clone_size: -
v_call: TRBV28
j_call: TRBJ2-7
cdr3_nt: TGTGCCAGCCTTCGGTTCTCCAACAGCGGGAGATCCTACGAGCAGTACTTC
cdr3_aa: CASLRFSNSGRSYEQYF

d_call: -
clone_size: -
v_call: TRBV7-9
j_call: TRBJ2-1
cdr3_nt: TGTGCCAGCAGCCCCGAAGCGGTTGCCTCCTACAATGAGCAGTTCTTC
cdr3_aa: CASSPEAVASYNEQFF

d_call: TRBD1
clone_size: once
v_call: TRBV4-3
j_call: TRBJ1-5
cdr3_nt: TGCGCCAGCAGCCAAGTGGCGGGACAGGGCAATCAGCCCCAGCATTTT
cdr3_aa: CASSQVAGQGNQPQHF

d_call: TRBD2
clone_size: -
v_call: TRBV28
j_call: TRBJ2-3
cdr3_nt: TGTGCCTCCAAAAAGGGAGCGGGGGAGGGAGCCACAGATACGCAGTATTTT
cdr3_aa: CASKKGAGEGATDTQYF

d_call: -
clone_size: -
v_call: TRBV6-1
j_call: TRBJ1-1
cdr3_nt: TGTGCCAGCACATGGGCGAACACTGAAGCTTTCTTT
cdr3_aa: CASTWANTEAFF

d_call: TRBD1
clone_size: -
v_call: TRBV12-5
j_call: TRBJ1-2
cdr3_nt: TGTGCTAGTGGTTTGGTAGCCGACAGGGACTGGGATGGCTACACCTTC
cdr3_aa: CASGLVADRDWDGYTF